Listed here are 31 T cell receptor beta chains from one sample, sequenced in a study of beta chain features in type 1 diabetes. Broader study findings: In every one of the four CD4+ subsets, TCRB CDR3s were moderately but significantly shorter in Type 1 diabetes patients.

Antigens of these TCRs are unknown. Every bit of the isolated RNA underwent reverse transcription, so sequencing read expressed TCRB transcripts. Only in-frame clones appear in the TCRdb table, and some are missing; sequencing was by immunoSEQ multiplex PCR. Here the sample spans 140,000 or so clones, less than 15% being singletons. Sequenced sample: central memory CD4+ T cells from blood. The source of these receptors is a man younger than 35 with type 1 diabetes.

In its sample, this clone was seen many times. This chain links TRBV5-4 with TRBJ2-1; TRBD1 aligns across 8 bases. The germline V gene has CDR1 SGHNT and CDR2 YYREEE (reference sequence). The CDR3 is 12 residues long. The junction had 2 bases not matched to a gene; V was cut back by 2 bases and J by 10 bases. The CDR3: CASSFGQGEQFF. DNA for the CDR3: TGTGCCAGCAGCTTTGGACAGGGAGAGCAGTTCTTC. Using reference TRBV5-4 and TRBJ2-1 for the parts outside the CDR3, the full variable domain is ETGVTQSPTHLIKTRGQQVTLRCSSQSGHNTVSWYQQALGQGPQFIFQYYREEENGRGNFPPRFSGLQFPNYSSELNVNALELDDSALYLCASSFGQGEQFFGPGTRLTVL.

V gene TRBV28 combines with J gene TRBJ1-4; 8 bases match TRBD1. This CDR3 is 13 amino acids long. Trimming cost V 9 bases and J 4 bases; bases outside gene matches: 4. Germline V gene lookup returns CDR1 MDHEN and CDR2 SYDVKM. CDR3 sequence (DNA): TGTGCCAGTTTGGACAGGGTTAATGAAAAACTGTTTTTT. Protein sequence: CASLDRVNEKLFF. The variable domain in full, completed from reference TRBV28 and TRBJ1-4, reads DVKVTQSSRYLVKRTGEKVFLECVQDMDHENMFWYRQDPGLGLRLIYFSYDVKMKEKGDIPEGYSVSREKKERFSLILESASTNQTSMYLCASLDRVNEKLFFGSGTQLSVL.

This clone was seen a handful of times. The rearrangement uses TRBV5-4 and TRBJ2-6, with D perhaps being TRBD1 or TRBD2 (5 bases each). CDR1 and CDR2 (germline): SGHNT, YYREEE (reference sequence). The CDR3 is made up of 17 amino acids. The V and J ends lost 5 bases and 0 bases respectively, with 15 bases between them. The CDR3 region is CASSPVEGTSGANVLTF. Here the CDR3 DNA reads TGTGCCAGCAGTCCGGTGGAAGGGACCTCTGGGGCCAACGTCCTGACTTTC.

The chain employs TRBV29-1 and TRBJ2-5, with D possibly called TRBD1 or TRBD2 (5 bases each). CDR3 length: 12 amino acids. The germline V gene has CDR1 SQVTM and CDR2 ANQGSEA. V was cut by 3 bases and J by 4 bases, with 9 bases left in between. The chain's CDR3 is CSVDEGLETQYF. DNA for the CDR3: TGCAGCGTTGATGAGGGGCTAGAGACCCAGTACTTC.

The rearrangement joins TRBV5-6 to TRBJ2-7; 10 positions agree with TRBD1. Germline CDR1 reads SGHDT; CDR2 reads YYEEEE. V shed 4 bases and J 3 bases; nucleotides not matched to a gene: 10. The CDR3 consists of 16 residues. As DNA, the CDR3 is TGTGCCAGCAGCCCCGGGACAGGGGTTGGTGGCTACGAGCAGTACTTC. Translating gives CASSPGTGVGGYEQYF. Drawing the rest from reference TRBV5-6 and TRBJ2-7, the complete variable domain is DAGVTQSPTHLIKTRGQQVTLRCSPKSGHDTVSWYQQALGQGPQFIFQYYEEEERQRGNFPDRFSGHQFPNYSSELNVNALLLGDSALYLCASSPGTGVGGYEQYFGPGTRLTVT.

In this sample, this clone turned up a few times. The chain couples TRBV6-4 to TRBJ2-7; the D gene is possibly TRBD1 (6 bases). The CDR3 has 13 residues. The germline V gene encodes CDR1 MRHNA and CDR2 SNTAGT. Between the trimmed V and J ends, which lost 10 bases and 6 bases, there was a span of 19 bases. This CDR3 reads CATVNRERGEQYF. Here the CDR3 DNA reads TGTGCCACCGTGAACAGGGAGAGAGGCGAGCAGTACTTC.

This clone has just a few counts. The chain employs TRBV18 and TRBJ2-7; tentatively, D is TRBD1 or TRBD2 (5 bases each). Germline V gene sequence: CDR1 KGHSH, CDR2 LQKENI. The CDR3 contains 17 residues. The ends were cut back, 1 base at V and 6 bases at J, with 22 bases in the middle. The CDR3 region has the DNA TGTGCCAGCTCACCACGACCGTCCGGGGTAAGGGGTCTCGAGCAGTACTTC. Protein sequence: CASSPRPSGVRGLEQYF.

This clone occurred a few times. The rearrangement links TRBV28 to TRBJ1-1, with D unresolved. The CDR3 has 15 amino acids. V lost 2 bases to trimming and J lost 1 base, with 11 bases between them. Germline values: CDR1 MDHEN, CDR2 SYDVKM. The CDR3 nucleotides are TGTGCCAGCAGTTTAATGCCAGCCCCGAACACTGAAGCTTTCTTT. Amino acid sequence: CASSLMPAPNTEAFF.

This clone was seen more than once but under ten times. This CDR3 reads CAISIGQGGQPQHF. CDR3 bases: TGTGCCATCAGTATTGGGCAGGGGGGCCAGCCCCAGCATTTT. The V and J genes are TRBV10-3 and TRBJ1-5; 7 positions match TRBD1. With 5 bases clipped from V and 7 bases from J, the junction kept 8 bases outside the gene matches. In germline, CDR1 is ENHRY, CDR2 SYGVKD. The CDR3 contains 14 residues.

This clone was detected only a few times. This rearrangement joins TRBV5-1 to TRBJ1-2, with 7 bases identical to TRBD1. The length of the CDR3 is 13 residues. Trimming removed 2 bases from V and 6 bases from J; junction bases left unmatched: 4. Germline assignment: CDR1 SGHRS and CDR2 YFSETQ. CDR3 in DNA: TGCGCCAGCAGCTTCACCGGGACAGATGGCTACACCTTC. Translating it yields CASSFTGTDGYTF.

The rearrangement links TRBV7-8 to TRBJ2-7; D not resolved. Trimming cost V 2 bases and J 6 bases, with 5 bases left between them. The CDR3 has 11 residues. CDR1 is SGHVS, CDR2 FQNEAQ, per germline. As DNA, the CDR3 is TGTGCCAGCAGCTTACAGAGCGAGCAGTACTTC. Residues: CASSLQSEQYF.

As to this clone: The identical CDR3 is also encoded by other nucleotide sequences in the sample. J is TRBJ2-6 and V is TRBV5-1; D is uncertain. CDR1 is SGHRS and CDR2 is YFSETQ in the germline V gene. The CDR3 runs 16 residues. Between the trimmed V and J ends, which lost 0 bases and 0 bases, there was a span of 7 bases. The CDR3 DNA is TGCGCCAGCAGCTTGGATAGATTCTCTGGGGCCAACGTCCTGACTTTC. Its translation: CASSLDRFSGANVLTF.

There are many counts of this clone. The chain combines TRBV14 with TRBJ2-2, with 10 bases matching TRBD1. With 3 bases clipped from V and 3 bases from J, the junction kept 4 bases outside the gene matches. From germline, CDR1 is SGHDN and CDR2 FVKESK. CDR3 length equals 16 residues. CDR3 loop: CASSHRGTGDTGELFF. CDR3 nucleotides: TGTGCCAGCAGCCATAGAGGGACAGGGGACACCGGGGAGCTGTTTTTT.

On this clone: Because the CDR3 is missing its conserved closing phenylalanine or tryptophan, this is likely a read error. The DNA is left out, because the CDR3 cannot be placed on it with certainty; the CDR3 is given as TCRdb lists it. The chain links TRBV5-8 to TRBJ2-7. The CDR3 is made up of 12 amino acids, end residues included. Germline CDR1 is SGHTS and CDR2 is YDEGEE. CDR3 sequence: CASSLAWGPRLL.

This chain uses TRBV28 with TRBJ2-3, with D unclear. Trimming took 4 bases from V and 8 from J, leaving 10 bases between them. The CDR3 consists of 12 residues. CDR1 is MDHEN, CDR2 SYDVKM, per germline. The CDR3 reads CASSSVLRTQYF. The CDR3 DNA follows: TGTGCCAGCAGTTCCGTCCTCCGTACGCAGTATTTT.

This clone has only a few counts. The CDR3 spells CASSQDVGNQPQHF. In nucleotides, the CDR3 is TGCGCCAGCAGCCAAGATGTGGGGAATCAGCCCCAGCATTTT. This chain connects TRBV4-1 to TRBJ1-5; no clear D. CDR1 MGHRA and CDR2 YSYEKL come from the germline V gene. This CDR3 has 14 amino acids. Deletions cut 0 bases from V and 4 bases from J, with 7 bases between.

The chain carries TRBV2 and TRBJ2-3; maybe TRBD2 (6 bases). The CDR3 totals 12 residues. Germline loops: CDR1 SNHLY, CDR2 FYNNEI. The V end lost 5 bases, the J end lost 9 bases, and 12 bases lay between the germline ends. The CDR3 DNA is TGTGCCAGCAGTCTAGCGCGGGGCACGCAGTATTTT. Translation gives CASSLARGTQYF.

V and J are TRBV2 and TRBJ1-1; 8 nucleotides line up with TRBD1. The CDR3 runs 13 residues. V shed 6 bases, J shed 4 bases, and the junction held 4 bases outside the gene matches. In germline, CDR1 is SNHLY, CDR2 FYNNEI. The CDR3 region is CASRDREGTEAFF. The CDR3, as DNA: TGTGCCAGCAGGGACAGGGAGGGCACTGAAGCTTTCTTT.

This clone has at least ten counts. V is TRBV5-1 and J is TRBJ2-3; D uncertain. Germline V CDR1 and CDR2: SGHRS, YFSETQ. This CDR3 region has 14 residues. With 0 bases removed from V and 0 bases from J, the gap between germline ends came to 5 bases. CDR3 DNA sequence: TGCGCCAGCAGCTTGGCTCAGAGCACAGATACGCAGTATTTT. Its protein product is CASSLAQSTDTQYF.

This clone has just a few counts. The rearrangement links TRBV2 to TRBJ1-1; D unresolved. V was cut by 3 bases and J by 11 bases, with 10 bases left in between. CDR1 is SNHLY, CDR2 FYNNEI, per germline. The CDR3 contains 11 residues. The CDR3 region is CASSDDRAAFF. The CDR3 DNA sequence: TGTGCCAGCAGTGATGACCGGGCGGCTTTCTTT.

There are a few counts of this clone. The chain recombines TRBV7-2 with TRBJ1-2, with D unclear. Trimming shortened V by 2 bases and J by 4 bases, and 2 bases separated the two germline ends. This CDR3 comprises 11 residues. Per the germline V gene, CDR1 is SGHTA and CDR2 is FQGNSA. CDR3: CASSLIYGYTF. The CDR3 DNA follows: TGTGCCAGCAGCTTAATCTATGGCTACACCTTC.

This clone has at least ten counts. The J gene is TRBJ1-5, the V gene TRBV7-9, with unresolved D. The CDR3 has 18 residues. The germline CDR1 and CDR2 sequences are SEHNR and FQNEAQ (reference sequence). V gave up 1 base and J gave up 2 bases, with 18 bases separating them. The CDR3 loop reads CASSLEGRPTAGNQPQHF. The CDR3 bases are TGTGCCAGCAGCTTAGAAGGCCGACCGACGGCTGGCAATCAGCCCCAGCATTTT.

This clone was observed a handful of times. The J gene is TRBJ2-5, the V gene TRBV5-4, with TRBD2 matching over 8 bases. CDR1 and CDR2 (germline): SGHNT, YYREEE (reference sequence). V lost 1 base, J lost 3 bases, and 2 bases stayed unmatched. The length of the CDR3 is 14 residues. The DNA for the CDR3 is TGTGCCAGCAGCTTGCGGGGGGGCGAAGAGACCCAGTACTTC. This codes for CASSLRGGEETQYF.

On this clone: Other nucleotide sequences from this sample produce the same CDR3. The chain uses TRBV18 and TRBJ1-1; D remains ambiguous. Trimming removed 1 base from V and 4 bases from J, with 4 bases in between. CDR1 is KGHSH, CDR2 LQKENI, per germline. The CDR3 runs to 12 residues. The CDR3 nucleotides are TGTGCCAGCTCACCACAGTCCACTGAAGCTTTCTTT. Translated, it gives CASSPQSTEAFF. The complete variable domain, with remaining parts taken from reference TRBV18 and TRBJ1-1, reads NAGVMQNPRHLVRRRGQEARLRCSPMKGHSHVYWYRQLPEEGLKFMVYLQKENIIDESGMPKERFSAEFPKEGPSILRIQQVVRGDSAAYFCASSPQSTEAFFGQGTRLTVV.

This clone was counted only a few times. V and J are TRBV7-8 and TRBJ2-7; D ambiguous. The V gene lost 5 bases and the J gene lost 3 bases, with 11 bases spanning the gap. The CDR3 runs to 13 residues. Germline lookup yields CDR1 SGHVS and CDR2 FQNEAQ. Written as DNA, the CDR3 is TGTGCCAGCAGCAGGCATACCCGCTACGAGCAGTACTTC. This sequence encodes CASSRHTRYEQYF.

CDR3 protein: CAWGLWSGDNEQFF. The CDR3 DNA sequence: TGTGCCTGGGGCCTCTGGTCGGGGGACAATGAGCAGTTCTTC. The chain carries TRBV30 and TRBJ2-1; possible D gene TRBD2, 6 bases. V lost 5 bases and J lost 5, with 16 bases in between. Germline V gene lookup returns CDR1 GTSNPN and CDR2 SVGIG (reference sequence). CDR3 length equals 14 residues.

The chain is built from TRBV7-6 and TRBJ2-1; a weak D match, TRBD1 (6 bases). The CDR3 contains 12 residues. Germline assignment: CDR1 SGHVS and CDR2 FNYEAQ. V was pared by 3 bases and J by 6 bases, with 6 bases between. The CDR3 DNA reads TGTGCCAGCAGCTTCAGGGGCAATGAGCAGTTCTTC. It translates to CASSFRGNEQFF.

The J gene is TRBJ1-1, the V gene TRBV10-1, with D hard to call. The CDR3 runs to 13 residues. V gave up 3 bases and J gave up 1 base, with 6 bases separating them. Germline CDR1 reads WNHNN; CDR2 reads SYGVQD (reference sequence). CDR3 nucleotides: TGCGCCAGCAGTGAAGACGGGAACACTGAAGCTTTCTTT. It translates to CASSEDGNTEAFF.

Only a few counts were recorded for this clone. The V call is TRBV30, the J call TRBJ1-6; maybe TRBD1 (5 bases). The V end was cut by 5 bases, the J end by 10 bases, with 12 bases between. Germline V CDR1 and CDR2: GTSNPN, SVGIG (reference sequence). There are 12 residues in the CDR3. CDR3 bases: TGTGCCTGGGGGGCGCGAGGATCACCCCTCCACTTT. Its translation is CAWGARGSPLHF.

The V and J genes are TRBV1 and TRBJ1-2. TRBV1 is deemed a pseudogene. The CDR3 length is 15 residues. CDR3 amino acids: CTSSQVPGADYGYTF. As DNA, the CDR3 is TGCACCAGCAGCCAGGTACCCGGGGCAGACTATGGCTACACCTTC.

The V call is TRBV27, the J call TRBJ2-7; 8 nucleotides line up with TRBD2. Germline lookup yields CDR1 MNHEY and CDR2 SMNVEV (reference sequence). The length of the CDR3 is 15 residues. V gave up 5 bases and J gave up 2 bases; unmatched junction bases: 8. The DNA for the CDR3 is TGTGCCAGCAGTCCCCGGGGGGGCATGACCTACGAGCAGTACTTC. The encoded protein is CASSPRGGMTYEQYF.